This TCR beta chain comes out of a study of T cell repertoires in cytomegalovirus infection. At the level of the study: HLA-C-restricted CMV epitopes, recently identified, and well-studied HLA-B-restricted ones were used by the study. TCR beta signatures that were public indicated CMV infection and matching HLA type. Study outcomes and limitations: Identification of carriers of CMV plus the relevant HLA was performed using cumulative public TCR beta family frequency. The study found HLA-C-restricted CMV-specific TCR beta clonotypes dominating the ex vivo response.

TCRdb independently ran MiXCR on the reads; one entry per CDR3 protein. The sample includes approximately 770,000 distinct CDR3 sequences, 25% to 35% of them seen just once. The V and J ends lost 5 bases and 9 bases respectively, with 14 bases between them. Germline CDR1 reads MNHEY; CDR2 reads SVGAGI. The CDR3 contains 12 residues. Of note for this clonotype: The antigen remains unidentified.

V usage is TRBV6-5 and J usage is TRBJ2-7; D unresolved. This receptor was taken from a human donor in good health (CMV status not recorded). Some clones in this sample may be carry-over from other donors' samples. The sequences come from cultured CD8+ T cells from PBMCs, collected from culture after CMV antigen stimulation. For the CDR3, the DNA is TGTGCCAGCAGTCCCTCCGGCCCCGCGCAGTACTTC. This sequence encodes CASSPSGPAQYF.